Listed below are T cell receptor beta chains from one sample, sequenced in a study of Ad26.COV2.S vaccination and SARS-CoV-2 variants. Using immunoSEQ multiplex PCR, the repertoire was profiled, and TCRdb retains in-frame clones only, with some absent. The table shows hundreds of thousands of clones, with around 92% occurring only once. Sample: peripheral blood, taken in a trial of Ad26.COV2.S vaccine versus placebo. These receptors all stem from a person between 18 and 59 years old who received the Ad26.COV2.S COVID-19 vaccine or a placebo. Each CDR3 is given with its conserved first and last residue. The D gene is left open where the match is weak.

>TRBD1|TRBJ2-3|TRBV27
TGTGCCAGCAGTTTATCGGCCGGACAGGCTATCACAGATACGCAGTATTTT
CASSLSAGQAITDTQYF
>NA|TRBJ2-3|TRBV7-3
TGTGCCAGCAGCTTCGGAGGGGTAAAGGCAGATACGCAGTATTTT
CASSFGGVKADTQYF
>TRBD1|TRBJ1-4|TRBV24-1
TGTGCCACCGGGACCCAGGGGGCTGTTAATGAAAAACTGTTTTTT
CATGTQGAVNEKLFF
>NA|TRBJ1-6|TRBV25-1
TGTGCCAGCAGTGAATGGGGGACCGGGGCCGATAATTCACCCCTCCACTTT
CASSEWGTGADNSPLHF
>NA|TRBJ2-3|TRBV24-1
TGTGCCACGTTTACCGGGCCCAACGGGACAGATACGCAGTATTTT
CATFTGPNGTDTQYF
>NA|TRBJ2-7|TRBV2
TGTGCCAGCAGGGGCCGGGAGAGGAGGAACGAGCAGTACTTC
CASRGRERRNEQYF
>TRBD1|TRBJ1-5|TRBV15
TGTGCCACCAGCAGAGAATTCGACAGGGTACGAAGGCAGCCCCAGCATTTT
CATSREFDRVRRQPQHF
>NA|TRBJ2-7|TRBV19
TGTGCCAGTAGTATAGCCCCGTCGGGCAGCGACTACGAGCAGTACTTC
CASSIAPSGSDYEQYF
>NA|TRBJ2-3|TRBV5-1
TGCGCCAGCAGCTTGCTCTCCGGGAGCTCAGGCACAGATACGCAGTATTTT
CASSLLSGSSGTDTQYF
>TRBD1|TRBJ1-2|TRBV20-1
TGCAGTGCTAGTGGACAGGGGACCGGTGGCTACACCTTC
CSASGQGTGGYTF
>TRBD1|TRBJ2-5|TRBV7-8
TGTGCCAGCAGACCGGGACAGGGGGGAGAGACCCAGTACTTC
CASRPGQGGETQYF
>TRBD1|TRBJ1-2|TRBV18
TGTGCCAGCTCAGACAGGGTTGGCTACACCTTC
CASSDRVGYTF
>NA|TRBJ2-2|TRBV7-2
TGTGCCAGCACCGAAAGGCAGACCGGGGAGCTGTTTTTT
CASTERQTGELFF
>NA|TRBJ2-2|TRBV4-2
TGTGCCAGCAGCCGCCCCAGAGGAGGAATCGGCACCGGGGAGCTGTTTTTT
CASSRPRGGIGTGELFF
>NA|TRBJ1-3|TRBV30
TGTGCCTGGAGTATTCAGGGAAACACCATATATTTT
CAWSIQGNTIYF
>TRBD1|TRBJ2-4|TRBV7-9
TGTGCCAGCAGCTTTTGGACAGGGGAAAAAAACATTCAGTACTTC
CASSFWTGEKNIQYF
>NA|TRBJ2-1|TRBV11-2
TGTGCCAGCAGCTTAGGGGCGGGGCCCCCTAACAATGAGCAGTTCTTC
CASSLGAGPPNNEQFF
>NA|TRBJ1-2|TRBV12-3/TRBV12-4
TGTGCCAGCACTCCAGGTGGCTCCTATGGCTACACCTTC
CASTPGGSYGYTF
>NA|TRBJ1-1|TRBV12-3/TRBV12-4
TGTGCCAGCAGTCCCCCGAGGAACACTGAAGCTTTCTTT
CASSPPRNTEAFF
>NA|TRBJ1-1|TRBV6-5
TGTGCCAGCAGCAGGGACACTGGCACTGAAGCTTTCTTT
CASSRDTGTEAFF
>TRBD1|TRBJ2-5|TRBV12-3/TRBV12-4
TGTGCCAGCAGTTCCGGACAGGGACAGACCCAGTACTTC
CASSSGQGQTQYF
>TRBD2|TRBJ2-1|TRBV20-1
TGCAGTGCTAGTAGGGGACTAGTTTTAGGTGAGCAGTTCTTC
CSASRGLVLGEQFF
>NA|TRBJ2-7|TRBV5-4
TGTGCCAGCAGCCCGGGGGGCGCAGCGAGCTCCTACGAGCAGTACTTC
CASSPGGAASSYEQYF
>TRBD1|TRBJ2-2|TRBV5-4
TGTGCCAGCAGCTACCCGGACAGGGCCGGACGACCGAACACCGGGGAGCTGTTTTTT
CASSYPDRAGRPNTGELFF
>NA|TRBJ1-5|TRBV7-9
TGTGCCAGCAGCTTAACCAATCAGCCCCAGCATTTT
CASSLTNQPQHF
>NA|TRBJ2-3|TRBV6-6
TGTGCCAGCAGTTACTCGCACACAGATACGCAGTATTTT
CASSYSHTDTQYF
>NA|TRBJ1-4|TRBV19
TGTGCCAGTAGTGCCTATCAGGGTGAAAAACTGTTTTTT
CASSAYQGEKLFF
>NA|TRBJ1-4|TRBV11-2
TGTGCCAGCAGCTTAGGCAGCAATGAAAAACTGTTTTTT
CASSLGSNEKLFF